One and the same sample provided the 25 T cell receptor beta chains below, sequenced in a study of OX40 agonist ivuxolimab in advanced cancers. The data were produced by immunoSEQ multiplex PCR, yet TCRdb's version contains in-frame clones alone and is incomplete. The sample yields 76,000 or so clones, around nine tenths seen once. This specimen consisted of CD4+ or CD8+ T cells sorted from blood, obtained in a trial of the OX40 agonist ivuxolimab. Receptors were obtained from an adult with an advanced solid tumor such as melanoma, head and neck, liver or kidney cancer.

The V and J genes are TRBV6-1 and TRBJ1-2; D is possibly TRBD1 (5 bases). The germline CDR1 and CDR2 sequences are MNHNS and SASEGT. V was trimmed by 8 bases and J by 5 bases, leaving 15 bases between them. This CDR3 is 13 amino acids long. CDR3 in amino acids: CASLQGDRYGYTF. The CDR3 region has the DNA TGTGCCAGCCTTCAGGGAGATAGGTATGGCTACACCTTC.

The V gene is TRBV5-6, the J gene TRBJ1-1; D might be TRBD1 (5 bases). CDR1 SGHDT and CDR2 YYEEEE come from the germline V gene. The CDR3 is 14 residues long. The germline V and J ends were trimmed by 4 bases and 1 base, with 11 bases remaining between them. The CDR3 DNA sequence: TGTGCCAGCAGCCGGAGGGGCTGGAACACTGAAGCTTTCTTT. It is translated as CASSRRGWNTEAFF.

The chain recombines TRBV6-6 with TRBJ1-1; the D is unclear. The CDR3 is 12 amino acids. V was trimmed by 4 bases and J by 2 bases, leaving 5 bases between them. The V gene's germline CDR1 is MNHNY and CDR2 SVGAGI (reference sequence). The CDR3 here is CASSSRNTEAFF. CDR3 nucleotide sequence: TGTGCCAGCAGTTCCCGAAACACTGAAGCTTTCTTT.

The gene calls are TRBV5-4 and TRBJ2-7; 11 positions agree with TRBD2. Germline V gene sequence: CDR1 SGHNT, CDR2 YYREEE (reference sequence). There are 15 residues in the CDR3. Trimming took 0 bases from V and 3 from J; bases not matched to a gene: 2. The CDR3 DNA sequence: TGTGCCAGCAGCTTGGCGACTAGCGGGGACTACGAGCAGTACTTC. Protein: CASSLATSGDYEQYF.

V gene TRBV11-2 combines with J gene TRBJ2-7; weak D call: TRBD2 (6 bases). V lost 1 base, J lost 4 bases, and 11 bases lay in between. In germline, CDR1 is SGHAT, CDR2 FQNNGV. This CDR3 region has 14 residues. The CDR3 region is CASSLAGVRYEQYF. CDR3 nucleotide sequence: TGTGCCAGCAGCTTAGCGGGAGTGCGATACGAGCAGTACTTC.

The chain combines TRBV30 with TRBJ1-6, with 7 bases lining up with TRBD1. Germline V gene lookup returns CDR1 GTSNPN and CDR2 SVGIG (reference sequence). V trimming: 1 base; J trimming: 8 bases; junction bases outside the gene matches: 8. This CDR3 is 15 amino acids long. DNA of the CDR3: TGTGCCTGGAGTGGGTGGAGGGGGCTGGATTCACCCCTCCACTTT. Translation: CAWSGWRGLDSPLHF.

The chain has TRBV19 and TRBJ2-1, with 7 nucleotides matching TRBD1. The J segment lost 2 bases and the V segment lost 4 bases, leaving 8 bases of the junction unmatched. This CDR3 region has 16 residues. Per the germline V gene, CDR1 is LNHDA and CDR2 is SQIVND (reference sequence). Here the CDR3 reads CASSTSPGQPYNEQFF. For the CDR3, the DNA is TGTGCCAGTAGTACGTCACCGGGACAGCCCTACAATGAGCAGTTCTTC.

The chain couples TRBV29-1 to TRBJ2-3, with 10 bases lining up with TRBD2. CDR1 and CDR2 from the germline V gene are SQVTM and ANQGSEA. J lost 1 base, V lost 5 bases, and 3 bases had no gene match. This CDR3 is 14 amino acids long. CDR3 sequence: CSVSGTSGTDTQYF. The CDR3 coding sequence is TGCAGCGTTAGTGGGACTAGCGGCACAGATACGCAGTATTTT.

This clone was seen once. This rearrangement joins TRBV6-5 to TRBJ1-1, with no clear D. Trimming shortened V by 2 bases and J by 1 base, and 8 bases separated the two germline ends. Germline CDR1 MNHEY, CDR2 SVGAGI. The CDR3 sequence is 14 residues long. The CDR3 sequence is CASSYIRGNTEAFF. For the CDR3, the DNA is TGTGCCAGCAGTTACATCCGGGGGAACACTGAAGCTTTCTTT.

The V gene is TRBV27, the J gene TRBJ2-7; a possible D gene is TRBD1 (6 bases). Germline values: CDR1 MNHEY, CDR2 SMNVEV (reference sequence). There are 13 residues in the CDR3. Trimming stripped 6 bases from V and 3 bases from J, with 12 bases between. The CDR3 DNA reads TGTGCCAGCAGGGACAGAAACGACTACGAGCAGTACTTC. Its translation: CASRDRNDYEQYF.

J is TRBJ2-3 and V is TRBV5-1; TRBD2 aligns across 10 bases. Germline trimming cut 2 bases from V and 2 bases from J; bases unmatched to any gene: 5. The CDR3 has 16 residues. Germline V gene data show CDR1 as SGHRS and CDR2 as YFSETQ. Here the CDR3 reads CASSFTSGIITDTQYF. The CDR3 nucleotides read TGCGCCAGCAGCTTCACTAGCGGGATTATCACAGATACGCAGTATTTT.

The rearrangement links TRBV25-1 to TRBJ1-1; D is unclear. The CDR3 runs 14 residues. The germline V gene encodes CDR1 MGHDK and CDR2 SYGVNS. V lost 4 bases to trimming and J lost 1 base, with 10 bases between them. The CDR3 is CASSGRSGNTEAFF. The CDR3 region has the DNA TGTGCCAGCAGTGGTCGGTCCGGGAACACTGAAGCTTTCTTT.

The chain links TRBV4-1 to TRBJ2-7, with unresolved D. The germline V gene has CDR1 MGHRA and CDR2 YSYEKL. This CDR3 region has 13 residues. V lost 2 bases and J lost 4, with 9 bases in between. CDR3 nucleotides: TGCGCCAGCAGCCAAAATGACTGGTACGAGCAGTACTTC. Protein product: CASSQNDWYEQYF.

The CDR3 protein is CASSPGDYNEQFF. The CDR3 DNA is TGTGCCAGCTCACCCGGGGACTACAATGAGCAGTTCTTC. The genes are TRBV18 and TRBJ2-1; D may be TRBD2 (5 bases). V was pared by 3 bases and J by 3 bases, with 6 bases between. This CDR3 has 13 amino acids. Germline CDR1 is KGHSH and CDR2 is LQKENI.

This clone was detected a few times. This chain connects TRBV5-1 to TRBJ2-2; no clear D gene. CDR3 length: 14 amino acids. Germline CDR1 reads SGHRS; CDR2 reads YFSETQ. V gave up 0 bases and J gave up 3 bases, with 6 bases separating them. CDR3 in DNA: TGCGCCAGCAGCTTGGAACACTACACCGGGGAGCTGTTTTTT. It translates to CASSLEHYTGELFF. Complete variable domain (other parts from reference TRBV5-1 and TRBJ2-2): KAGVTQTPRYLIKTRGQQVTLSCSPISGHRSVSWYQQTPGQGLQFLFEYFSETQRNKGNFPGRFSGRQFSNSRSEMNVSTLELGDSALYLCASSLEHYTGELFFGEGSRLTVL.

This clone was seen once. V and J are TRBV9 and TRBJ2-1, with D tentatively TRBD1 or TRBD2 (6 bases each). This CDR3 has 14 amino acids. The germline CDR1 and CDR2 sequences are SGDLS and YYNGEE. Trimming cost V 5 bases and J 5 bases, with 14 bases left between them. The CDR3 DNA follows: TGTGCCAGCAGAGGGGGGCCAGGGAACAATGAGCAGTTCTTC. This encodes CASRGGPGNNEQFF.

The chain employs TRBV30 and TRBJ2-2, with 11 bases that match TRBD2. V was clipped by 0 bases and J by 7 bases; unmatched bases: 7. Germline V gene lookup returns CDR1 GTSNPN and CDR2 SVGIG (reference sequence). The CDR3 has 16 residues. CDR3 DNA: TGTGCCTGGAGTGTAGTACTAGCGGGAGTGGGCGGGGAGCTGTTTTTT. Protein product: CAWSVVLAGVGGELFF. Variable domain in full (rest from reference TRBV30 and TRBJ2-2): SQTIHQWPATLVQPVGSPLSLECTVEGTSNPNLYWYRQAAGRGLQLLFYSVGIGQISSEVPQNLSASRPQDRQFILSSKKLLLSDSGFYLCAWSVVLAGVGGELFFGEGSRLTVL.

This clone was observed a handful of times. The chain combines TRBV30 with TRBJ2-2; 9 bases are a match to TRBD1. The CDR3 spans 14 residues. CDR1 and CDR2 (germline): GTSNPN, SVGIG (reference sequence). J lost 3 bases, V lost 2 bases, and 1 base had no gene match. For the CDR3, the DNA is TGTGCCTGGAGTAGGACAGGGGACACCGGGGAGCTGTTTTTT. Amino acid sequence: CAWSRTGDTGELFF.

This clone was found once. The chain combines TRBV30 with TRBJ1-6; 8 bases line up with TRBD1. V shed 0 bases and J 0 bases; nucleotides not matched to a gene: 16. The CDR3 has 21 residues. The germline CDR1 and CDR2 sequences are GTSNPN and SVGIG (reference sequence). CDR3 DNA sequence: TGTGCCTGGAGTGTATTGGGCAGGGGGCGCGATCGGAACTCCTATAATTCACCCCTCCACTTT. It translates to CAWSVLGRGRDRNSYNSPLHF. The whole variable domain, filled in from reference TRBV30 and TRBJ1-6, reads SQTIHQWPATLVQPVGSPLSLECTVEGTSNPNLYWYRQAAGRGLQLLFYSVGIGQISSEVPQNLSASRPQDRQFILSSKKLLLSDSGFYLCAWSVLGRGRDRNSYNSPLHFGNGTRLTVT.

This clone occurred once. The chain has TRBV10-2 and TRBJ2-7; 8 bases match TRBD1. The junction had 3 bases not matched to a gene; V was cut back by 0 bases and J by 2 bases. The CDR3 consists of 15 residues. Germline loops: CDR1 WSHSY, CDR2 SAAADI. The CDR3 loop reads CASSESGQAPYEQYF. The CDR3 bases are TGCGCCAGCAGTGAGTCGGGACAGGCCCCCTACGAGCAGTACTTC.

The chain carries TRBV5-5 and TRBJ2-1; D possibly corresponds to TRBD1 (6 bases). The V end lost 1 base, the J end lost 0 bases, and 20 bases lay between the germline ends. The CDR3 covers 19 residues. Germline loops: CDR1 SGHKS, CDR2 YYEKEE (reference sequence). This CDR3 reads CASSLMAGAHSLSYNEQFF. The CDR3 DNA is TGTGCCAGCAGCTTGATGGCAGGGGCTCATTCCCTCTCCTACAATGAGCAGTTCTTC.

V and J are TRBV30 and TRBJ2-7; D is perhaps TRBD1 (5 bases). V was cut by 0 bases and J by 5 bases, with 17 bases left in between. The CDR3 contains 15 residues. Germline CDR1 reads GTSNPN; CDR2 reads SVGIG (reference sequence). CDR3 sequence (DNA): TGTGCCTGGAGTGTACCAGGACACGGAATTGACGAGCAGTACTTC. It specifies CAWSVPGHGIDEQYF. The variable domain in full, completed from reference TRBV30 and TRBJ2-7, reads SQTIHQWPATLVQPVGSPLSLECTVEGTSNPNLYWYRQAAGRGLQLLFYSVGIGQISSEVPQNLSASRPQDRQFILSSKKLLLSDSGFYLCAWSVPGHGIDEQYFGPGTRLTVT.

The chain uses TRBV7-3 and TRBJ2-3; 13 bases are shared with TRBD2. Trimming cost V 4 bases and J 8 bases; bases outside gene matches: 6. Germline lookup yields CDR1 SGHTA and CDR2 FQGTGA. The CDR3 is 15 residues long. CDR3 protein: CASSWTSGSEGTQYF. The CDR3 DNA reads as TGTGCCAGCAGCTGGACTAGCGGGAGTGAGGGTACGCAGTATTTT.

The CDR3 here is CASRTGTGYEQYF. The CDR3 DNA is TGTGCCAGCAGGACCGGGACAGGGTACGAGCAGTACTTC. The chain has TRBV6-5 and TRBJ2-7, with 9 bases aligning to TRBD1. The V segment lost 6 bases and the J segment 4 bases; nucleotides outside the gene matches: 4. This CDR3 has 13 residues. Germline CDR1 and CDR2: MNHEY and SVGAGI.

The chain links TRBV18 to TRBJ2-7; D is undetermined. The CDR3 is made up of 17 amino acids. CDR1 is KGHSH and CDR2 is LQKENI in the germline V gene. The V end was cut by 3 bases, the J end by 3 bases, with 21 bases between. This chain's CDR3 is CASSPYLAGLKDYEQYF. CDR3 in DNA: TGTGCCAGCTCACCCTATTTAGCAGGCCTGAAAGACTACGAGCAGTACTTC. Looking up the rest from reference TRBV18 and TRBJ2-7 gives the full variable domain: NAGVMQNPRHLVRRRGQEARLRCSPMKGHSHVYWYRQLPEEGLKFMVYLQKENIIDESGMPKERFSAEFPKEGPSILRIQQVVRGDSAAYFCASSPYLAGLKDYEQYFGPGTRLTVT.